The TCR beta chain under discussion was sequenced for a study of T cell responses to AZD1222 COVID-19 vaccine. Whole-study findings and limits: Just 5 to 7 people given AZD1222 tested seropositive at baseline. In a largely white British group with more females than males, clonal diversity was possibly underestimated.

TCRdb's table, derived via immunoSEQ multiplex PCR, lists solely in-frame clones and lacks some. The top ten clones hold 1.9% of a sample with some 130,000 clones, approximately 90% of them seen once. In this sample, this clone turned up once. Antigen: not known. Sequencing was performed on peripheral blood, taken on day 0 of AZD1222 vaccination. The TCR originated in an adult in good health.

The chain's CDR3 is CAWTVLMGGEAFF. CDR3 nucleotide sequence: TGTGCCTGGACTGTACTGATGGGGGGAGAAGCTTTCTTT. The chain uses TRBV30 and TRBJ1-1, with a weak D call TRBD1 (5 bases). From germline, CDR1 is GTSNPN and CDR2 SVGIG (reference sequence). The CDR3 runs 13 residues. The V gene lost 4 bases and the J gene lost 8 bases, with 17 bases spanning the gap.